The 22 T cell receptor beta chains reported below all come from one sample, sequenced in a study of blood T cell repertoires in COVID-19 (dated by TCRdb to the early 2020s). The method behind the library was the immunoSEQ multiplex PCR assay. This is the immuneACCESS table as TCRdb keeps it, with only in-frame sequences that have V and J called. A part of the clones is gone; compared with another copy, unresolved V genes explain less than half, and the rest is unexplained. In this sample the table shows around 360,000 clones, roughly 87% of which occur a single time. The ten largest clonotypes hold under 3% of the sample. Sequences were obtained from PBMCs or T cells enriched from blood (not recorded which). Receptors were obtained from a woman aged 25 to 39 who had recovered from COVID-19.

This clone came up once. This sequence joins TRBV28 and TRBJ2-2, with 7 nucleotides matching TRBD1. V trimming: 7 bases; J trimming: 0 bases; junction bases outside the gene matches: 2. CDR1 is MDHEN, CDR2 SYDVKM, per germline. The CDR3 consists of 14 residues. Here the CDR3 DNA reads TGTGCCAGCACGGGACAGACGAACACCGGGGAGCTGTTTTTT. It translates to CASTGQTNTGELFF.

This sequence joins TRBV28 and TRBJ1-2; 10 nucleotides agree with TRBD1. The CDR3 covers 16 residues. V trimming: 6 bases; J trimming: 4 bases; junction bases outside the gene matches: 11. Germline CDR1 is MDHEN and CDR2 is SYDVKM. CDR3 region: CASSPTRTGGTYGYTF. The DNA of the CDR3 is TGTGCCAGCAGCCCAACTCGGACAGGGGGGACCTATGGCTACACCTTC.

The table lists this clone with a count of one. This rearrangement joins TRBV27 to TRBJ2-1, with TRBD2 matching 14 bases. This CDR3 region has 14 residues. CDR1 and CDR2 from the germline V gene are MNHEY and SMNVEV (reference sequence). With V trimmed by 6 bases and J by 9 bases, 4 bases remained unmatched. The CDR3 region is CASSPTSGRGEQFF. CDR3 nucleotide sequence: TGTGCCAGCAGCCCGACTAGCGGGAGGGGTGAGCAGTTCTTC.

This chain links TRBV28 with TRBJ2-3; D is undetermined. The CDR3 has 14 residues. V lost 3 bases and J lost 0, with 7 bases in between. Germline values: CDR1 MDHEN, CDR2 SYDVKM. CDR3 protein: CASSLTLSTDTQYF. The DNA of the CDR3 is TGTGCCAGCAGTTTGACACTCAGCACAGATACGCAGTATTTT.

The sample holds one count of this clone. The J gene is TRBJ1-1, the V gene TRBV28, with D tentatively TRBD1 (6 bases). The CDR3 is 15 amino acids. V was pared by 5 bases and J by 6 bases, with 19 bases between. Per germline, CDR1 MDHEN and CDR2 SYDVKM. CDR3 region: CASSPDATGIAEAFF. Written as DNA, the CDR3 is TGTGCCAGCAGTCCCGATGCTACAGGGATCGCTGAAGCTTTCTTT.

V is TRBV28 and J is TRBJ1-1, with 8 bases aligning to TRBD1. J lost 4 bases, V lost 2 bases, and 9 bases had no gene match. Germline V gene data show CDR1 as MDHEN and CDR2 as SYDVKM. The CDR3 runs 16 residues. The CDR3 nucleotides read TGTGCCAGCAGTTTACGGGCAGGGGGCGCCGGCACTGAAGCTTTCTTT. Its protein is CASSLRAGGAGTEAFF.

This clone appeared a few times. V gene TRBV18 combines with J gene TRBJ2-1; 10 nucleotides match TRBD2. Trimming at V came to 2 bases and at J to 8 bases, leaving 6 bases not matched to a gene. This CDR3 has 15 residues. In germline, CDR1 is KGHSH, CDR2 LQKENI. CDR3: CASSPLAGGGHEQFF. The CDR3 DNA reads as TGTGCCAGCTCACCATTAGCGGGGGGCGGTCATGAGCAGTTCTTC.

The V and J genes are TRBV6-1 and TRBJ1-2; 8 bases are shared with TRBD1. CDR1 and CDR2 from the germline V gene are MNHNS and SASEGT. J was trimmed by 8 bases and V by 1 base; bases with no gene match: 6. CDR3 size: 14 residues. CDR3 amino acids: CASSEGQGARGYTF. As DNA, the CDR3 is TGTGCCAGCAGTGAAGGGCAGGGGGCACGGGGCTACACCTTC.

The V gene is TRBV19, the J gene TRBJ2-7; 11 bases match TRBD2. Germline CDR1 reads LNHDA; CDR2 reads SQIVND (reference sequence). The V segment lost 6 bases and the J segment 3 bases; nucleotides outside the gene matches: 7. CDR3 length: 15 residues. The CDR3 spells CASSQTGTSGYEQYF. In nucleotides, the CDR3 is TGTGCCAGTAGCCAAACCGGGACTAGCGGCTACGAGCAGTACTTC.

This chain links TRBV24-1 with TRBJ1-2, with D possibly matching TRBD1 (5 bases). The CDR3 has 13 residues. The V gene lost 4 bases and the J gene lost 6 bases, with 11 bases spanning the gap. Germline V gene sequence: CDR1 KGHDR, CDR2 SFDVKD. The CDR3 DNA reads TGTGCCACCAGTGACTTCTCAGGGAATGGCTACACCTTC. Amino acids: CATSDFSGNGYTF.

As DNA, the CDR3 is TGCGCCAGCAGCTTGGGGGCGGGCGATCAAGAGACCCAGTACTTC. This codes for CASSLGAGDQETQYF. The chain combines TRBV5-1 with TRBJ2-5, with TRBD2 as a possible D gene (5 bases). Germline lookup yields CDR1 SGHRS and CDR2 YFSETQ. V gave up 0 bases and J gave up 2 bases, with 11 bases separating them. The CDR3 length is 15 residues.

The table lists this clone with a count of one. The rearrangement uses TRBV28 and TRBJ2-2; D is unclear. Germline V gene data show CDR1 as MDHEN and CDR2 as SYDVKM. The CDR3 has 12 amino acids. V was shortened by 8 bases and J by 7 bases, with 11 bases between the two germline ends. The CDR3 nucleotides read TGTGCCAGCTGGAGCGTTAACGGGGAGCTGTTTTTT. As protein: CASWSVNGELFF.

The V and J genes are TRBV7-2 and TRBJ2-7, with 7 bases that match TRBD1. The CDR3 has 15 amino acids. V was pared by 1 base and J by 6 bases, with 9 bases of the junction left unmatched. Germline CDR1 is SGHTA and CDR2 is FQGNSA. The CDR3 bases are TGTGCCAGCAGCTTAGTGATCGGTGAGGGGGCCGAGCAGTACTTC. Translated: CASSLVIGEGAEQYF.

The chain uses TRBV27 and TRBJ2-2, with TRBD1 matching over 7 bases. The CDR3 sequence is 14 residues long. Per germline, CDR1 MNHEY and CDR2 SMNVEV (reference sequence). V lost 8 bases to trimming and J lost 5 bases; unmatched junction nucleotides: 8. The CDR3 DNA reads TGTGCCAGCGCCCGACAGGGTCGGACCGGGGAGCTGTTTTTT. The encoded protein is CASARQGRTGELFF.

The CDR3 sequence: CASIRSSGNTIYF. The CDR3 DNA follows: TGTGCCAGCATTCGGAGCTCTGGAAACACCATATATTTT. The J gene is TRBJ1-3, the V gene TRBV28; D unclear. V was cut by 7 bases and J by 0 bases, with 7 bases left in between. Germline loops: CDR1 MDHEN, CDR2 SYDVKM. The CDR3 is 13 amino acids.

V and J are TRBV24-1 and TRBJ2-1; 8 bases are a match to TRBD1. Germline assignment: CDR1 KGHDR and CDR2 SFDVKD. The CDR3 spans 14 residues. The J segment lost 7 bases and the V segment lost 8 bases, leaving 9 bases of the junction unmatched. The CDR3 region has the DNA TGTGCCACCATGGCAGGGGGCGCGGATAATGAGCAGTTCTTC. This encodes CATMAGGADNEQFF.

This chain uses TRBV7-2 with TRBJ2-3, with unresolved D. Germline loops: CDR1 SGHTA, CDR2 FQGNSA. Between the trimmed V and J ends, which lost 2 bases and 2 bases, there was a span of 14 bases. The CDR3 runs to 16 residues. CDR3 amino acids: CASSLSRLGITDTQYF. CDR3 DNA: TGTGCCAGCAGCTTATCCCGGCTAGGTATCACAGATACGCAGTATTTT.

The chain combines TRBV5-4 with TRBJ2-5; TRBD1 matches at 10 bases. CDR1 and CDR2 (germline): SGHNT, YYREEE (reference sequence). The CDR3 is 15 amino acids. The ends lost 5 bases at V and 5 bases at J; junction bases unmatched: 9. CDR3 sequence (DNA): TGTGCCAGCAGACCCGGGACAGGGGCCGAGGAGACCCAGTACTTC. Translating it yields CASRPGTGAEETQYF.

J is TRBJ1-2 and V is TRBV12-3 or TRBV12-4, with 8 bases fitting TRBD1. The length of the CDR3 is 12 residues. J gave up 8 bases and V 6 bases, and 5 bases lay outside the gene matches. The DNA for the CDR3 is TGTGCCAGCAGCACAGGGGGAGGAGGCTACACCTTC. This encodes CASSTGGGGYTF.

V usage is TRBV9 and J usage is TRBJ2-5, with 12 bases matching TRBD2. Germline CDR1 SGDLS, CDR2 YYNGEE. V was pared by 3 bases and J by 4 bases, with 7 bases of the junction left unmatched. The CDR3 runs to 16 residues. For the CDR3, the DNA is TGTGCCAGCAGCGACCCGGCTAGCGGGGGGGGAGAGACCCAGTACTTC. Its protein is CASSDPASGGGETQYF.

This chain connects TRBV20-1 to TRBJ1-1; 7 bases map to TRBD1. This CDR3 is 13 amino acids long. Per the germline V gene, CDR1 is DFQATT and CDR2 is SNEGSKA (reference sequence). V was pared by 3 bases and J by 3 bases, with 4 bases of the junction left unmatched. The DNA for the CDR3 is TGCAGTGCTAGTGTCAGGGGGGACACTGAAGCTTTCTTT. This translates into CSASVRGDTEAFF.

This clone is a singleton in its sample. The J gene is TRBJ1-2, the V gene TRBV28; D gene unclear. Germline V lookup: CDR1 MDHEN, CDR2 SYDVKM. The CDR3 extends over 13 amino acids. V was cut by 7 bases and J by 5 bases, with 14 bases left in between. CDR3 in amino acids: CASNLGGLYGYTF. The CDR3 DNA reads as TGTGCCAGCAATCTCGGAGGATTATATGGCTACACCTTC.